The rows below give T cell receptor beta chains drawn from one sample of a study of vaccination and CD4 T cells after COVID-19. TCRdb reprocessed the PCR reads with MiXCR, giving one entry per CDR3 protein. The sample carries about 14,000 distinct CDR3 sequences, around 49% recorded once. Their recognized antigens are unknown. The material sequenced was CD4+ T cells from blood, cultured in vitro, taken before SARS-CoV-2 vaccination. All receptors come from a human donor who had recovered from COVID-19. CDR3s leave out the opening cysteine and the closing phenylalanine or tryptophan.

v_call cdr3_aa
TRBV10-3 AISTTSGGEGEQF
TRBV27 ASSLSGTTPRNAGEQY
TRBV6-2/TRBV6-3 ASSYSTSRLANYGYT
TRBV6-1 ASSPYTGTNEKLF
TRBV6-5 ASSSTSGSSYNEQF
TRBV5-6 ASSLGDRDINYGYT
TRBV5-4 ASRRPGQGNNEQF
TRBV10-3 AIRSGQLNTEAF
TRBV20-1 SATDWVGEQY
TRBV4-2 ASSQGDGITDTQY
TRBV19 ASSLQGQETQY
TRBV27 ASSRTGYTGELF
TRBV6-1 ASSAKETGGTEAF
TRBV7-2 ASSSRGRANSPLH
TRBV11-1 ASSSIVAEGEAF
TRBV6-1 ASSHSTGQNYEQY
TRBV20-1 SASGTDSSYNEQF
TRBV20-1 SARDFGDRKQY
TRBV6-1 ASTASGSSGNTIY
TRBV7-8 ASSLRRVWSYGYT
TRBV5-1 ASSLVAGPNTGELF
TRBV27 ASSSLPGTSGIKTDTQY
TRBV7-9 ASSSGGGVNYGYT
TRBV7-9 ASSLLVNTEAF
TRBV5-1 ASSLFRGNEQY
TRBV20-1 SALGQGVLFSEAF